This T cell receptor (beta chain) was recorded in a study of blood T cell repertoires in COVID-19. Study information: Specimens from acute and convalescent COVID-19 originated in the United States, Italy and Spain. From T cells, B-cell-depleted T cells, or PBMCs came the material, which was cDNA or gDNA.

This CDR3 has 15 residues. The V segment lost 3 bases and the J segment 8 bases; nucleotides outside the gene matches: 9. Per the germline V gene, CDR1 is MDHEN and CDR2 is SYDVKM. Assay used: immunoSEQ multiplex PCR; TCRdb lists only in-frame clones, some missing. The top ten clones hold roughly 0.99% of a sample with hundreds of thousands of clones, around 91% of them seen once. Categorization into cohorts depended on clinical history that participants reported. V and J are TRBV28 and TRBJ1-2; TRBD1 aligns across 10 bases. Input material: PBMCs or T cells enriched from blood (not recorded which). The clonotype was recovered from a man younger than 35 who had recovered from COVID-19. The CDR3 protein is CASSLVDRGPGGYTF. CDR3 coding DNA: TGTGCCAGCAGTTTGGTCGACAGGGGGCCTGGAGGCTACACCTTC.